The rows below give T cell receptor beta chains drawn from one sample of a study of T cells in Graves' hyperthyroidism and ophthalmopathy. TCRdb reprocessed the multiplex PCR reads with MiXCR, giving one entry per CDR3 protein. Here the sample spans around 400,000 distinct CDR3 sequences, under 15% being singletons. The sequenced sample consisted of blood. All receptors come from a woman aged 18-35 years with Graves' hyperthyroidism. Both conserved end residues are part of each CDR3. The D gene is left open where the match is weak. Size tells how often a clone was seen (once, few, many) or the class of an expanded clone, and some rows leave it out.

j_call	clone_size	v_call	d_call	cdr3_nt	cdr3_aa
TRBJ2-7	NA	TRBV5-4	TRBD1	TGTGCCAGCAGCTTAAGAGGGGGACAGGGCGAGCAGTACTTC	CASSLRGGQGEQYF
TRBJ2-5	many	TRBV7-2	NA	TGTGCCAGCAGCTCTAGCCTTACTTTCACAGGGCGGGAGACCCAGTACTTC	CASSSSLTFTGRETQYF
TRBJ2-1	NA	TRBV24-1	TRBD2	TGTGCCACGGGGACTAGCGGTAATGAGCAGTTCTTC	CATGTSGNEQFF
TRBJ1-3	many	TRBV2	NA	TGTGCCAGCAGTGTCCAGGATCCTTACTCTGGAAACACCATATATTTT	CASSVQDPYSGNTIYF
TRBJ1-1	many	TRBV30	NA	TGTGCCTGGAGTGTGGAGACAGGGAACACTGAAGCTTTCTTT	CAWSVETGNTEAFF
TRBJ1-1	few	TRBV11-2	NA	TGTGCCAGCAGCTTAGGGGCAGCCTACACTGGGGCTTTCTTT	CASSLGAAYTGAFF
TRBJ2-7	many	TRBV2	TRBD2	TGTGCCAGCAGCGATCTAGCGGGGGGGGCCTACGAGCAGTACTTC	CASSDLAGGAYEQYF
TRBJ1-4	NA	TRBV15	TRBD1	TGTGCCACCAGCAGACAGGGGGTAAATGAAAAACTGTTTTTT	CATSRQGVNEKLFF
TRBJ2-5	many	TRBV7-9	TRBD2	TGTGCCAGCAGCCGAACTAGCGGGGGGGAGACCCAGTACTTC	CASSRTSGGETQYF
TRBJ2-1	many	TRBV5-1	NA	TGCGCCAGCAGTGGGGCTGGCGATGAGCAGTTCTTC	CASSGAGDEQFF
TRBJ2-3	few	TRBV15	NA	TGTGCCACCAGCAGAGATTCAGGCCCAGATACGCAGTATTTT	CATSRDSGPDTQYF
TRBJ2-4	few	TRBV6-1	NA	TGTGCCAGCGTTTCCGGGAGAGCCAAAAACATTCAGTACTTC	CASVSGRAKNIQYF
TRBJ2-5	few	TRBV20-1	NA	TGCAGTGCTAGAGTTCTGGGGGTCTTCCAAGAGACCCAGTACTTC	CSARVLGVFQETQYF
TRBJ1-1	many	TRBV2	NA	TGTGCCAGCATCCTCCGGGACATAGGCACTGAAGCTTTCTTT	CASILRDIGTEAFF
TRBJ2-1	NA	TRBV3-1	TRBD2	TGTGCCAGCAGCCTCAACCCTACTAGCGGGGGGAGGAATGAGCAGTTCTTC	CASSLNPTSGGRNEQFF
TRBJ1-4	many	TRBV28	NA	TGTGCCAGCAGTACCGGGACGGGTGGGGAAAAACTGTTTTTT	CASSTGTGGEKLFF
TRBJ2-6	NA	TRBV18	NA	TGTGCCAGCTCACCGAACCAGGGCGGAGGGGCCAACGTCCTGACTTTC	CASSPNQGGGANVLTF
TRBJ1-6	many	TRBV6-5	TRBD1	TGTGCCAGCAGTTACTCAGGGGGCCCCTATAATTCACCCCTCCACTTT	CASSYSGGPYNSPLHF
TRBJ1-5	many	TRBV20-1	TRBD1	TGCAGTGCTAGATCCCCCGGGACAGTGCTTGATAGCAATCAGCCCCAGCATTTT	CSARSPGTVLDSNQPQHF
TRBJ1-1	many	TRBV6-1	NA	TGTGCCAGCAGGCCTACAGTGAACACTGAAGCTTTCTTT	CASRPTVNTEAFF
TRBJ2-2	many	TRBV18	NA	TGTGCCAGCTCACCAACCCCCGGGGAGCTGTTTTTT	CASSPTPGELFF
TRBJ2-5	many	TRBV14	NA	TGTGCCAGCAGCCAAGATTTGGCGAAAGAGACCCAGTACTTC	CASSQDLAKETQYF
TRBJ1-6	few	TRBV9	NA	TGTGCCAGCAGCCCAGACCGCGGACGTCGGGTAAATTCACCCCTCCACTTT	CASSPDRGRRVNSPLHF
TRBJ2-4	NA	TRBV4-3	NA	TGCGCCAGCAGCCAAGGCCGGGGAGCCAAAAACATTCAGTACTTC	CASSQGRGAKNIQYF
TRBJ2-1	many	TRBV4-1	NA	TGCGCCAGCAGCCAAGATACGATCCGTGAGCAGTTCTTC	CASSQDTIREQFF
TRBJ1-1	many	TRBV12-3/TRBV12-4	NA	TGTGCCAGCAGCTTCAGGGGCACTGAAGCTTTCTTT	CASSFRGTEAFF
TRBJ2-7	many	TRBV18	TRBD1	TGTGCCAGCTCAACAGTAGGACAGGGGCCCCACGAGCAGTACTTC	CASSTVGQGPHEQYF
TRBJ2-5	many	TRBV28	NA	TGTGCCAGCAGTTTATGGAAAGGGTTAGGGACTGAGACCCAGTACTTC	CASSLWKGLGTETQYF
TRBJ2-1	many	TRBV20-1	TRBD1	TGCAGTGCTGGGGACCACAACAGGGGGCCTTTCTATGAGCAGTTCTTC	CSAGDHNRGPFYEQFF
TRBJ1-1	many	TRBV20-1	TRBD1	TGCAGTGCTAGCGAGGGACAGGGGGTCACTGAAGCTTTCTTT	CSASEGQGVTEAFF
TRBJ2-2	NA	TRBV12-3/TRBV12-4	NA	TGTGCCAGTGATCCCGGCAGAACAAGCGGAACCGGGGAGCTGTTTTTT	CASDPGRTSGTGELFF
TRBJ1-5	many	TRBV7-2	TRBD1	TGTGCCAGCAGCATGGGACAGACCACACGCAATCAGCCCCAGCATTTT	CASSMGQTTRNQPQHF
TRBJ2-7	many	TRBV2	TRBD2	TGTGCCAGCGGACTAGTACGGTCCTACGAGCAGTACTTC	CASGLVRSYEQYF
TRBJ2-5	NA	TRBV5-1	TRBD1	TGCGCCAGCAGCCCCTTCGACAGGGTCGAAGAGACCCAGTACTTC	CASSPFDRVEETQYF
TRBJ2-5	NA	TRBV27	TRBD2	TGTGCCAGCAGTCGCGGGACTAGCGGGGAGGAGACCCAGTACTTC	CASSRGTSGEETQYF
TRBJ1-2	many	TRBV5-1	TRBD1	TGCGCCAGCAGCTTTTCCGATGGACAGGGCCGTTATGGCTACACCTTC	CASSFSDGQGRYGYTF
TRBJ1-5	many	TRBV12-3/TRBV12-4	NA	TGTGCCAGCAGGCGGGGGGGGGGCGCGTTCGGCCAGCCCCAGCATTTT	CASRRGGGAFGQPQHF
TRBJ1-1	many	TRBV12-3/TRBV12-4	NA	TGTGCTACAGTTTCTAGTAGGACTGAAGCTTTCTTT	CATVSSRTEAFF
TRBJ2-2	many	TRBV20-1	TRBD1	TGCAGTGCCCCCGGGACAGGGGGCGGGACCGGGGAGCTGTTTTTT	CSAPGTGGGTGELFF
TRBJ1-6	NA	TRBV7-8	TRBD1	TGTGCCAGCAGCTTAGGGACAGGGGGGAATAATTCACCCCTCCACTTT	CASSLGTGGNNSPLHF
TRBJ1-2	NA	TRBV5-1	NA	TGCGCCAGCAGCTTGGGAGGAGCGGGGTATGGCTACACCTTC	CASSLGGAGYGYTF
TRBJ1-6	many	TRBV20-1	NA	TGCAGTGCCGTTCAGGACAATCTAAATAGAAATTCACCCCTCCACTTT	CSAVQDNLNRNSPLHF
TRBJ2-7	many	TRBV28	NA	TGTGCCAGCCTGGCTGCGGGCCGGCGGGGAGAGCAGTACTTC	CASLAAGRRGEQYF
TRBJ2-7	once	TRBV7-2	TRBD1	TGTGCCAGCATCCCTGGAGTCAAAGCGCAGGGGGCGCCCCCCTACGAGCAGTACTTC	CASIPGVKAQGAPPYEQYF
TRBJ2-7	NA	TRBV19	NA	TGTGCCAGTAGTATGTCACAGGACCTCTACGAGCAGTACTTC	CASSMSQDLYEQYF
TRBJ2-1	many	TRBV2	NA	TGTGCCCCCAAGAGGGGGTCGGGTGAGCAGTTCTTC	CAPKRGSGEQFF
TRBJ1-1	NA	TRBV4-1	NA	TGCGCCAGCAGCCGGGGGGGACATCCCAACACTGAAGCTTTCTTT	CASSRGGHPNTEAFF
TRBJ1-2	many	TRBV5-1	NA	TGCGCCAGCAGCCCGGGGATGGGTCTCATGGAACGGGGCTACACCTTC	CASSPGMGLMERGYTF